This T cell receptor (beta chain) emerged from a study of response to subunit inactivated influenza vaccine. Study-wide findings and caveats: The study's authors posited that every seasonal influenza vaccination enlists few new T cells.

This clonotype was counted a few times. Its antigen is not known. TCRdb fed the RT-PCR reads into MiXCR, producing one record per CDR3 protein. The sample contains hundreds of thousands of distinct CDR3 sequences, 10% to 15% of which appear only once. This sample comprised PBMCs from blood, obtained on the day of vaccination. The TCR sequence derives from a man in his fifties or sixties who received an inactivated influenza vaccine.

This chain's CDR3 is CASSGPSGPYSYNEQFF. In nucleotides, the CDR3 is TGTGCCAGTAGTGGACCGTCGGGCCCCTACTCCTACAATGAGCAGTTCTTC. V is TRBV19 and J is TRBJ2-1; no definite D call. This CDR3 has 17 residues. Germline CDR1 LNHDA, CDR2 SQIVND (reference sequence). V lost 5 bases to trimming and J lost 0 bases, with 17 bases between them.